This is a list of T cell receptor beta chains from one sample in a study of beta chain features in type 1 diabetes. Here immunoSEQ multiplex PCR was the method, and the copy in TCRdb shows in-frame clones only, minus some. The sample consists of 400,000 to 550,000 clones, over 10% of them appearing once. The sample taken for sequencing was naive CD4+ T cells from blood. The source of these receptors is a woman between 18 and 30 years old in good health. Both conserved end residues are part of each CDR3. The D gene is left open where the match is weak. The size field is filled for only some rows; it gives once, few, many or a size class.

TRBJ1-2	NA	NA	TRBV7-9	TGTGCCAGCAGCTTAGTCTTCCAAGAAGGCGGCTACACCTTC	CASSLVFQEGGYTF
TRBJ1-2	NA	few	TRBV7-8	TGTGCCAGCAGCCCGACAAGCTATGGCTACACCTTC	CASSPTSYGYTF
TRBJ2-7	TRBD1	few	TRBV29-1	TGCAGCGTATCGCCCGGGACAGGGAGCTCCTACGAGCAGTACTTC	CSVSPGTGSSYEQYF
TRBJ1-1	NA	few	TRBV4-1	TGCGCCAGCAGCCAAGTAGAGGCGGGGCCTCTTAACACTGAAGCTTTCTTT	CASSQVEAGPLNTEAFF
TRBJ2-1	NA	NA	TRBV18	TGTGCCAGCTCACCAATCGGATACAATGAGCAGTTCTTC	CASSPIGYNEQFF
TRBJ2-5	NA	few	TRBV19	TGTGCCAGTAGAGGCCAAGGGCGGAGGGGTTACCAGTACTTC	CASRGQGRRGYQYF
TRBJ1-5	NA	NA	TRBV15	TGTGCCACCAGCAGCACGGGTGTAGGTCAGCCCCAGCATTTT	CATSSTGVGQPQHF
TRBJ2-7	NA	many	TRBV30	TGTGCCTGGAGTAGACAAGGCCTCTACGAGCAGTACTTC	CAWSRQGLYEQYF
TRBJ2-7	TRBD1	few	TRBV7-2	TGTGCCAGCAGCTTAGTATGGGACAGGGGAACCTACGAGCAGTACTTC	CASSLVWDRGTYEQYF
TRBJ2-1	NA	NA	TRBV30	TGTGCCTGGACTCACGGGTATCCGTACAATGAGCAGTTCTTC	CAWTHGYPYNEQFF
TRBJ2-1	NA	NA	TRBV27	TGTGCCAGCAGTTTAAGGGTGACAGGAACGCAATTCTTC	CASSLRVTGTQFF
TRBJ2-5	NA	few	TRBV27	TGTGCCAGCAGGACCAACAGGGTTACGGAGACCCAGTACTTC	CASRTNRVTETQYF
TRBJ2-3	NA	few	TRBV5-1	TGCGCCAGCAAGTCGACCCCGGGGGCAGATACGCAGTATTTT	CASKSTPGADTQYF
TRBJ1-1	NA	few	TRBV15	TGTGCCACCAGCAGACAGGGAACGATCGCTGAAGCTTTCTTT	CATSRQGTIAEAFF
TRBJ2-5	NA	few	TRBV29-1	TGCAGCGTGAGGGACGGGGAGACCCAGTACTTC	CSVRDGETQYF
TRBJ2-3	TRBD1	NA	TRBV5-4	TGTGCCAGCAGCTTCGGCGGACAGGGCCCGGGGACAGATACGCAGTATTTT	CASSFGGQGPGTDTQYF
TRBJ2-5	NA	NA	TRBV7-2	TGTGCCAGCAGCCCCCACCCGACAGCTCAAGAGACCCAGTACTTC	CASSPHPTAQETQYF
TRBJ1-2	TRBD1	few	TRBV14	TGTGCCAGCAGCCGCGGGACAGTGAACTATGGCTACACCTTC	CASSRGTVNYGYTF
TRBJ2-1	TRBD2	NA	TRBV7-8	TGTGCCAGCAGCCCTGGGGCGGGAGGGTCGTACAATGAGCAGTTCTTC	CASSPGAGGSYNEQFF
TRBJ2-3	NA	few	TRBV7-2	TGTGCCAGCAGCTTATCGCTAGCAGATACGCAGTATTTT	CASSLSLADTQYF
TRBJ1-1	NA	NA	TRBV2	TGTGCCAGCAGTGACAGGAAGAACACTGAAGCTTTCTTT	CASSDRKNTEAFF
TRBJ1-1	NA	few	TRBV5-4	TGTGCCAGCAGCTTGATTTTGGCGAACACTGAAGCTTTCTTT	CASSLILANTEAFF
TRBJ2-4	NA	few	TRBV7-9	TGTGCCAGCAGCTTAGTTGGCACCCACCTAGCCAAAAACATTCAGTACTTC	CASSLVGTHLAKNIQYF
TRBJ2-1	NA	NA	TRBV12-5	TGTGCTAGTGGTTTGGTGAACGACGATGAGCAGTTCTTC	CASGLVNDDEQFF
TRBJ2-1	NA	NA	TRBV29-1	TGCAGCGTTGAGAGGTACCCCTACAGCTCCTACAATGAGCAGTTCTTC	CSVERYPYSSYNEQFF
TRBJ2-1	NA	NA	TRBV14	TGTGCCAGCAGCCAAGGACTAGTGGGTGAGCAGTTCTTC	CASSQGLVGEQFF
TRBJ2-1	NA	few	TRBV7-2	TGTGCCAGCAGCTTAGAGGCTCAGGTTGGCTACAATGAGCAGTTCTTC	CASSLEAQVGYNEQFF
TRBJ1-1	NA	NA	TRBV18	TGTGCCAGCTCACCAACGCAGGGTGCTGAAGCTTTCTTT	CASSPTQGAEAFF
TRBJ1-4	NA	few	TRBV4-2	TGTGCCAGCAGCCAAGCAGCGCCTACAGGCGCAACTAATGAAAAACTGTTTTTT	CASSQAAPTGATNEKLFF
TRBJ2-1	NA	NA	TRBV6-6	TGTGCCAGCAGTTACTCGGGAGTCGCCGGGCAGTTCTTC	CASSYSGVAGQFF
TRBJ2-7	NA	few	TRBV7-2	TGTGCCAGCAGCTTAGGAAGGGACAAGACTCAGTACTTC	CASSLGRDKTQYF
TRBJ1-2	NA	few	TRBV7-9	TGTGCCAGCCGATCCGACAGTCCTTTCTATGGCTACACCTTC	CASRSDSPFYGYTF
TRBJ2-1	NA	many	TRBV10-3	TGTGCCATCAGTGAGTCGATGGAAAATGAGCAGTTCTTC	CAISESMENEQFF
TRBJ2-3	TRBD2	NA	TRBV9	TGTGCCAGCAGCGTGTCGGCTAGCGGAGGCCTCAGCACAGATACGCAGTATTTT	CASSVSASGGLSTDTQYF
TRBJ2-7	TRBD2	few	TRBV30	TGTGCCTGGAGCGCCCACCCGGGACTAGTGGCCTACGAGCAGTACTTC	CAWSAHPGLVAYEQYF
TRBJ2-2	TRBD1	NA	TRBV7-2	TGTGCCAGCAGCGTAACAGGGGGCCCCGGGGAGCTGTTTTTT	CASSVTGGPGELFF
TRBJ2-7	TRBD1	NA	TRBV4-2	TGTGCCAGCAGCCAAGCGACAGGGGGCTTTCCGTACTTC	CASSQATGGFPYF